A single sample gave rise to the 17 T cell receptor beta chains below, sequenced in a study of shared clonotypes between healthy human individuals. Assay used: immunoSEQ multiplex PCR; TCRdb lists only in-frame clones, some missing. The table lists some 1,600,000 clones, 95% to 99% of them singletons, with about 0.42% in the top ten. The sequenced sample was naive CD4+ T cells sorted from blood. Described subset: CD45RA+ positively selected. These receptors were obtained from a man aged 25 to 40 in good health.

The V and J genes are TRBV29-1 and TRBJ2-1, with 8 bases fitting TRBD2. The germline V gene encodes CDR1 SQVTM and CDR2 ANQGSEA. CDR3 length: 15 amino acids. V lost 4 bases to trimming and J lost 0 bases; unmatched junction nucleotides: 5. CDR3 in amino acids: CSVAIGRGSYNEQFF. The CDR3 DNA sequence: TGCAGCGTTGCTATCGGGAGGGGCTCCTACAATGAGCAGTTCTTC.

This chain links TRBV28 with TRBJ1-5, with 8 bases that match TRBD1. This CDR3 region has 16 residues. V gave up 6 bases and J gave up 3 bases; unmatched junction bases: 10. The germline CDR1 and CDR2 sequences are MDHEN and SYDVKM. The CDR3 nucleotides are TGTGCCAGCAGCCCCGGACAGGGAGCCTCCAATCAGCCCCAGCATTTT. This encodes CASSPGQGASNQPQHF.

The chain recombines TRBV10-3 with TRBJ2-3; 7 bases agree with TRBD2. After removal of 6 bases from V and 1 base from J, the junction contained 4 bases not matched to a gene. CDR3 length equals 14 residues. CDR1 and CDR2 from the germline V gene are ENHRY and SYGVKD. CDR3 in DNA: TGTGCCATCAGGCGGGAGTATGGCACAGATACGCAGTATTTT. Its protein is CAIRREYGTDTQYF.

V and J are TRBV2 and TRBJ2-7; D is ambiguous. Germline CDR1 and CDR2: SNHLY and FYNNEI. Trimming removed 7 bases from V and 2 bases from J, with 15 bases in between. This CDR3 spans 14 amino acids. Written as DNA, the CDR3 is TGTGCCAGCATAAGGGCCTTACTTACCTACGAGCAGTACTTC. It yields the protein CASIRALLTYEQYF.

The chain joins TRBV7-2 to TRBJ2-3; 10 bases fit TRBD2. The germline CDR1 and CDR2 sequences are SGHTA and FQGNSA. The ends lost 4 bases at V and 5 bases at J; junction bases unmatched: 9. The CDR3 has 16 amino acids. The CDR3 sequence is CASSSGSGRAEDTQYF. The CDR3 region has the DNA TGTGCCAGCAGCTCCGGCAGCGGGAGGGCTGAAGATACGCAGTATTTT.

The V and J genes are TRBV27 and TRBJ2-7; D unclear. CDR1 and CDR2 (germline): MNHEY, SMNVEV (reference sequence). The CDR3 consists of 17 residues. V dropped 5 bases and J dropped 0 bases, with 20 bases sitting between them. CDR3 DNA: TGTGCCAGCAGTCCCAAGGCGAGAGGCCTTTCCTCCTACGAGCAGTACTTC. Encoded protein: CASSPKARGLSSYEQYF.

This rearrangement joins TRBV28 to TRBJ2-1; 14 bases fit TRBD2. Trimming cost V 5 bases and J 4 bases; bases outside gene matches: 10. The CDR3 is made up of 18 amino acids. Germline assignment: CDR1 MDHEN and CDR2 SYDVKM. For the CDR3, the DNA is TGTGCCAGCAGTCCGACTAGCGGGAGGGCCTGGTCTTACAATGAGCAGTTCTTC. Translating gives CASSPTSGRAWSYNEQFF.

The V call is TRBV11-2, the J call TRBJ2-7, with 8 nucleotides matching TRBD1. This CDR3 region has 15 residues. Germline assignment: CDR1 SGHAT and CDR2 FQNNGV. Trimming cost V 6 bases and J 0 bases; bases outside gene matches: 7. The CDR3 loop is CASRLTGGRSYEQYF. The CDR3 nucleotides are TGTGCCAGCAGGCTTACAGGGGGACGCTCCTACGAGCAGTACTTC.

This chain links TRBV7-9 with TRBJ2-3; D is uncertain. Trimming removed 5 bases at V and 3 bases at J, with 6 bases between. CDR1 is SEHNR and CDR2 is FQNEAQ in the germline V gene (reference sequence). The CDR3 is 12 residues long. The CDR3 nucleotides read TGTGCCAGCAGCACGCCGACAGATACGCAGTATTTT. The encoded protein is CASSTPTDTQYF.

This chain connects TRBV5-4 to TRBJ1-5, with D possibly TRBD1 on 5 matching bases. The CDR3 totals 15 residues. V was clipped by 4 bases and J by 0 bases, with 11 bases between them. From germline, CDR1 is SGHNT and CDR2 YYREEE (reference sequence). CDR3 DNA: TGTGCCAGCAGCCGGGGAGGGGATAGCAATCAGCCCCAGCATTTT. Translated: CASSRGGDSNQPQHF. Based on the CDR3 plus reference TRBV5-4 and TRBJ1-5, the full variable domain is ETGVTQSPTHLIKTRGQQVTLRCSSQSGHNTVSWYQQALGQGPQFIFQYYREEENGRGNFPPRFSGLQFPNYSSELNVNALELDDSALYLCASSRGGDSNQPQHFGDGTRLSIL.

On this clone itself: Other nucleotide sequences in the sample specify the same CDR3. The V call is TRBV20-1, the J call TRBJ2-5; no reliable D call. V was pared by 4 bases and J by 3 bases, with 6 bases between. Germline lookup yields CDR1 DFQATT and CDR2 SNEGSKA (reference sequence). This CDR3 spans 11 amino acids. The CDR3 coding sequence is TGCAGTGCTACAAGGGAAGAGACCCAGTACTTC. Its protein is CSATREETQYF.

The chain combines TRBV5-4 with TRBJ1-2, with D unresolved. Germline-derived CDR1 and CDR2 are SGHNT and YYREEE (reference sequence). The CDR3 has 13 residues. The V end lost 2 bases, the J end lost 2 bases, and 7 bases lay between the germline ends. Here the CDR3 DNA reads TGTGCCAGCAGCTTATTACTGAACTATGGCTACACCTTC. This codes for CASSLLLNYGYTF.

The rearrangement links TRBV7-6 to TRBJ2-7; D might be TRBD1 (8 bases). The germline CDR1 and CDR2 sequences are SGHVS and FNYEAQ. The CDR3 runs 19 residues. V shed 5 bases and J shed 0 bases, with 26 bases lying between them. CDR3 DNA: TGTGCCAGCAGCCTTAGACAGGGGATGGTAGCGGGTCCCTCCTACGAGCAGTACTTC. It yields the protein CASSLRQGMVAGPSYEQYF.

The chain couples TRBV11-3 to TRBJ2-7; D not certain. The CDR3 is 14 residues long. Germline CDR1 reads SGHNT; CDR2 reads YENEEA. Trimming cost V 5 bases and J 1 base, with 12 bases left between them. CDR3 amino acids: CASSTDGSSYEQYF. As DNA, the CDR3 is TGTGCCAGCAGCACCGACGGGTCTTCCTACGAGCAGTACTTC.

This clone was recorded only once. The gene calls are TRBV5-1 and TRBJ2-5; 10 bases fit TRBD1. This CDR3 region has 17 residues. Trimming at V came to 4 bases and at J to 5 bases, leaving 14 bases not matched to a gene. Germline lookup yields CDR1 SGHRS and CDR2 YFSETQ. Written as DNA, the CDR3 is TGCGCCAGCAGCACCCGGGACAGGGGAACGATGGTGGAGACCCAGTACTTC. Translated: CASSTRDRGTMVETQYF.

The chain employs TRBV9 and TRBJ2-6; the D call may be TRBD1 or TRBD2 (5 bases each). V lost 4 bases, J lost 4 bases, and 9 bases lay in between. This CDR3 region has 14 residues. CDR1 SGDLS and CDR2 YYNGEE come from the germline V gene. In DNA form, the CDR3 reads TGTGCCAGCAGCCAGGGACCGGGGGCCAACGTCCTGACTTTC. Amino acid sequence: CASSQGPGANVLTF.

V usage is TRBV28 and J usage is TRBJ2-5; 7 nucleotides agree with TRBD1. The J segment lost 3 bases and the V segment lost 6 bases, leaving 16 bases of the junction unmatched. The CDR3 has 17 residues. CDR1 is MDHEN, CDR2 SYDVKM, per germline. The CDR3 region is CASSETPGSRGKETQYF. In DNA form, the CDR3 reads TGTGCCAGCAGCGAAACTCCCGGATCCAGGGGGAAAGAGACCCAGTACTTC.